This T cell receptor (beta chain) was sequenced in a study of T cell repertoires in cytomegalovirus infection. Study summary: Public TCR beta signatures marked donors with CMV infection and the matching HLA. Study-level points and caveats: Dominating the ex vivo response were TCR beta clonotypes that were CMV-specific and HLA-C-restricted. Summed frequency of shared TCR beta families picked out CMV carriers who also had the relevant HLA.

This clonotype was recorded at least ten times. As yet, its antigen is unknown. TCRdb fed the reads into MiXCR, producing one record per CDR3 protein. The data hold approximately 170,000 distinct CDR3 sequences, with 14% observed a single time. Germline CDR1 SGHTA, CDR2 FQGNSA. This CDR3 is built from 15 residues. The ends lost 5 bases at V and 7 bases at J; junction bases unmatched: 7. The gene calls are TRBV7-2 and TRBJ2-7; 14 bases map to TRBD2. The sequence derives from a human donor in good health (CMV status not recorded). Some clones in this sample may be carry-over from other donors' samples. Sequenced sample: PBMCs. The CDR3 DNA reads as TGTGCCAGCAGCACGACCGGGACTAGCGGGAGTGAGCAGTACTTC. Amino acid sequence: CASSTTGTSGSEQYF. The whole variable domain, remainder taken from reference TRBV7-2 and TRBJ2-7, is GAGVSQSPSNKVTEKGKDVELRCDPISGHTALYWYRQSLGQGLEFLIYFQGNSAPDKSGLPSDRFSAERTGGSVSTLTIQRTQQEDSAVYLCASSTTGTSGSEQYFGPGTRLTVT.